These T cell receptor beta chains were read from a single sample in a study of T-cell reconstitution after alpha-beta-depleted transplantation in children. In TCRdb, the PCR reads were re-called with MiXCR into one record per CDR3 protein. The sample contains approximately 190,000 distinct CDR3 sequences, 5% to 7.5% of which appear only once. Specimen: PBMCs, collected before TCRalphabeta/CD19-depleted stem cell transplant. Every receptor here comes from a girl under three years old with combined immunodeficiency, due to receive a stem cell transplant. The CDR3 runs from the conserved cysteine through the conserved F or W. Fields, in order: J gene, clone size, D gene, V gene, CDR3 DNA, CDR3 protein. D genes are given only for firm matches. A clone size is listed for some rows: how often the clone was seen (once, few, many), or a class if it is expanded.

>TRBJ2-3|many|TRBD1|TRBV28
TGTGCCAGCAGTTTGATAGACAGGGAGATCCCAGATACGCAGTATTTT
CASSLIDREIPDTQYF
>TRBJ2-1|many|-|TRBV7-9
TGTGCCAGCAGCTTTGGGGTGGGAGATGATGAGCAGTTCTTC
CASSFGVGDDEQFF
>TRBJ2-1|few|-|TRBV7-9
TGTGCCAGCACCCTGGCCTCCTCCTACAATGAGCAGTTCTTC
CASTLASSYNEQFF
>TRBJ2-7|many|-|TRBV12-3/TRBV12-4
TGTGCCAGCAGTCCCCTGGTTTACGAGCAGTACTTC
CASSPLVYEQYF
>TRBJ2-7|many|-|TRBV29-1
TGCAGCGCCTCCGGTCAGGAACCGTACTCCTACGAGCAGTACTTC
CSASGQEPYSYEQYF
>TRBJ2-5|many|-|TRBV7-2
TGTGCCAGCAGCTTGGTGGGGCAGACCCAAGAGACCCAGTACTTC
CASSLVGQTQETQYF
>TRBJ2-2|many|-|TRBV20-1
TGCAGTGCTAGAGATATTAGGGCGGGCCGAGGGACCGGGGAGCTGTTTTTT
CSARDIRAGRGTGELFF
>TRBJ1-6|-|TRBD1|TRBV20-1
TGCAGTGCTAAGTCCATACAGGGGACTAATTCACCCCTCCACTTT
CSAKSIQGTNSPLHF
>TRBJ2-2|many|-|TRBV4-3
TGCGCCAGCAGCCAAGACCGGGGGGCGCATAGCGGGGAGCTGTTTTTT
CASSQDRGAHSGELFF
>TRBJ2-7|many|-|TRBV12-3/TRBV12-4
TGTGCCAGCAGTTTATCCGTGGCCTACGAGCAGTACTTC
CASSLSVAYEQYF
>TRBJ2-7|many|TRBD2|TRBV7-2
TGTGCCAGCAGCTTAGATTATGGACTAGCGTCCTACGAGCAGTACTTC
CASSLDYGLASYEQYF
>TRBJ2-3|many|-|TRBV6-6
TGTGCCGTTACGGGAGAAAGCACAGATACGCAGTATTTT
CAVTGESTDTQYF
>TRBJ2-1|-|-|TRBV20-1
TGCAGTGCTAAAGTACTAGTACAGAGCTCCAACAATGAGCAGTTCTTC
CSAKVLVQSSNNEQFF
>TRBJ2-1|many|-|TRBV29-1
TGCAGCGTTGAGGACTCGTACAATGAGCAGTTCTTC
CSVEDSYNEQFF
>TRBJ2-7|many|-|TRBV12-3/TRBV12-4
TGTGCCAGCAGTTTCGTCACCTACGAGCAGTACTTC
CASSFVTYEQYF
>TRBJ2-3|many|TRBD2|TRBV5-6
TGTGCCAGCAGCTTCTTAGCGGGAAGGGGGTTAAATACGCAGTATTTT
CASSFLAGRGLNTQYF
>TRBJ2-5|many|-|TRBV7-2
TGTGCCAGCAGCCACTCAGAAGAGACCCAGTACTTC
CASSHSEETQYF
>TRBJ1-5|few|TRBD1|TRBV5-7
TGTGCCAGCAGCTTAACAGGGGCTGGTAGCAATCAGCCCCAGCATTTT
CASSLTGAGSNQPQHF
>TRBJ2-7|many|-|TRBV12-3/TRBV12-4
TGTGCCAGCACCTTGGACTCGCCTCACTACGAGCAGTACTTC
CASTLDSPHYEQYF
>TRBJ2-1|many|-|TRBV27
TGTGCCAGCAGTTTACAGGAGGGTAACTATGAGCAGTTCTTC
CASSLQEGNYEQFF
>TRBJ2-7|many|TRBD2|TRBV7-6
TGTGCCAGCAGCTTAACGCGGGGGATTCACGAGCAGTACTTC
CASSLTRGIHEQYF
>TRBJ2-7|few|TRBD1|TRBV4-3
TGCGCCAGCAGCCAAGGGGACAGAACTCTTTCCTACGAGCAGTACTTC
CASSQGDRTLSYEQYF
>TRBJ2-1|many|TRBD2|TRBV12-3/TRBV12-4
TGTGCCAGCAGTCGCCCGGGACTAGCGGAATACAATGAGCAGTTCTTC
CASSRPGLAEYNEQFF
>TRBJ2-7|few|TRBD1|TRBV5-5
TGTGCCAGCAGCTATGGACAGGGTGCCTACGAGCAGTACTTC
CASSYGQGAYEQYF
>TRBJ2-5|many|-|TRBV7-2
TGTGCCAGCAGCTTAGGCCCGTACCAAGAGACCCAGTACTTC
CASSLGPYQETQYF
>TRBJ1-1|few|-|TRBV20-1
TGCAGTGCCCCACAGGGACCGTTGAACACTGAAGCTTTCTTT
CSAPQGPLNTEAFF
>TRBJ2-7|many|-|TRBV20-1
TGCAGTGCCCCTCGGACTGATCTCTACGAGCAGTACTTC
CSAPRTDLYEQYF
>TRBJ1-1|few|-|TRBV7-9
TGTGCCAGCAGCCCCCACGGGGGGAGTGAAGCTTTCTTT
CASSPHGGSEAFF
>TRBJ2-2|many|-|TRBV27
TGTGCCAGCGCCCCTCTACCGAACACCGGGGAGCTGTTTTTT
CASAPLPNTGELFF
>TRBJ1-1|many|TRBD1|TRBV29-1
TGCAGCGTTGATGTCCTTGACAGGGTAGGCACTGAAGCTTTCTTT
CSVDVLDRVGTEAFF
>TRBJ2-7|many|-|TRBV29-1
TGCAGCGTTGTGTGGGACGAGCAGTACTTC
CSVVWDEQYF
>TRBJ2-5|few|-|TRBV23-1
TGCGCCAGCAGTCAATCCCTTTACAGGGCCGTAGGTGGCCAAGAGACCCAGTACTTC
CASSQSLYRAVGGQETQYF
>TRBJ1-6|many|-|TRBV6-1
TGTGCCAGCAGTGGGGGGTTTACCTATAATTCACCCCTCCACTTT
CASSGGFTYNSPLHF
>TRBJ2-1|many|-|TRBV20-1
TGCAGTGCTAGATGGGGGATGGAGCAGTTCTTC
CSARWGMEQFF
>TRBJ2-1|many|-|TRBV25-1
TGTGCCAGCAGTGATGGGACTACAGGGGTGTATCCCTACAATGAGCAGTTCTTC
CASSDGTTGVYPYNEQFF
>TRBJ2-1|many|TRBD2|TRBV28
TGTGCCAGCAGTCTCCGGGGGGTCGGGACGTACAATGAGCAGTTCTTC
CASSLRGVGTYNEQFF
>TRBJ1-2|many|-|TRBV29-1
TGCAGCGTTCTGTTCCAAAACTATGGCTACACCTTC
CSVLFQNYGYTF
>TRBJ2-7|many|-|TRBV20-1
TGCAGTGCTAGAGGAGGATTGCGAGGTTACGGCTCCTACGAGCAGTACTTC
CSARGGLRGYGSYEQYF
>TRBJ2-2|few|-|TRBV27
TGTGCCAGCAGGAGGGGTAGAAACACCGGGGAGCTGTTTTTT
CASRRGRNTGELFF
>TRBJ1-5|once|-|TRBV6-1
TGTGCCAGCAGAACCCCGGACAGCAATCAGCCCCAGCATTTT
CASRTPDSNQPQHF
>TRBJ2-2|many|TRBD1|TRBV24-1
TGTGCCACCAGTGATTTCGACAGGGACACCGGGGAGCTGTTTTTT
CATSDFDRDTGELFF
>TRBJ2-1|-|TRBD2|TRBV28
TGTGCCAGCAGCCTCGCGGTTTTGGGCGGGGGGGGCAATGAGCAGTTCTTC
CASSLAVLGGGGNEQFF
>TRBJ1-5|many|TRBD1|TRBV5-6
TGTGCCAGCAGCTGGGGACAGACCGGACAGCCCCAGCATTTT
CASSWGQTGQPQHF
>TRBJ2-3|-|TRBD2|TRBV4-2
TGTGCCAGCAGCCAAGGTAGACTAGCGGAGTGGAGGGAGACAGATACGCAGTATTTT
CASSQGRLAEWRETDTQYF
>TRBJ2-5|many|TRBD1|TRBV10-2
TGCGCCAGCAGTGGGGGACAGGCGGTCGAGACCCAGTACTTC
CASSGGQAVETQYF
>TRBJ2-1|many|-|TRBV5-6
TGTGCCAGCAGCCAAACCCTCTACAATGAGCAGTTCTTC
CASSQTLYNEQFF
>TRBJ2-1|many|-|TRBV9
TGTGCCAGCAGCTCCCGAAGGAGCTCCTACAATGAGCAGTTCTTC
CASSSRRSSYNEQFF
>TRBJ2-2|many|TRBD1|TRBV29-1
TGCAGCGTACAGAAGGGACAGTACACCGGGGAGCTGTTTTTT
CSVQKGQYTGELFF
>TRBJ2-5|-|-|TRBV6-5
TGTGCCAGCCGAAAGCAGGGACCTAAAGGGGGAGAGACCCAGTACTTC
CASRKQGPKGGETQYF
>TRBJ2-7|many|-|TRBV12-3/TRBV12-4
TGTGCCAGCAACACGGCGGAGAGGAATTCGCAGTACTTC
CASNTAERNSQYF
>TRBJ2-1|many|-|TRBV29-1
TGCAGCGTTGAAGATCCCTGGGGAGGTGAGCAGTTCTTC
CSVEDPWGGEQFF
>TRBJ2-3|many|-|TRBV4-3
TGCGCCAGCAGCCAAGTCGGCGGGAGCACAGATACGCAGTATTTT
CASSQVGGSTDTQYF
>TRBJ1-1|many|-|TRBV5-1
TGCGCCAGCAGCTTGGAGGGGGGAATTGGCACTGAAGCTTTCTTT
CASSLEGGIGTEAFF
>TRBJ2-1|many|-|TRBV4-3
TGCGCCAGCAGCCAAGGGTCGGGATCAAACAATGAGCAGTTCTTC
CASSQGSGSNNEQFF